This T cell receptor (beta chain) was recorded in a study of blood T cell repertoires in COVID-19. Profiled with immunoSEQ multiplex PCR; TCRdb holds only in-frame clones, not every one. The sample records 210,000 or so clones, approximately 80% being singletons. The trim removed 7 bases at V and 5 bases at J, leaving 9 bases unmatched. Germline CDR1 is WSHSY and CDR2 is SAAADI. CDR3 length: 14 residues. The TCR comes from a man aged 55-75 years who had recovered from COVID-19. The material sequenced was PBMCs or T cells enriched from blood (not recorded which). The chain recombines TRBV10-2 with TRBJ1-1; 8 bases align to TRBD1. The CDR3 DNA reads as TGCGCCAGCACCTTTGGACAGGGAGAGACTGAAGCTTTCTTT. Translation gives CASTFGQGETEAFF.